What follows are 22 T cell receptor beta chains derived from one specimen sequenced in a study of regulatory T cells in long-lasting Graves disease. Combining iRepertoire HTBI primers with Arm-PCR of CDR3 regions, the authors built TCR beta libraries. TCRdb fed the multiplex PCR reads into MiXCR, producing one record per CDR3 protein. This sample has 500,000 to 700,000 distinct CDR3 sequences, with about 30% found just once. Time point defined: persistent/refractory GD, antithyroid drugs over 5 years with positive TRAb. PBMC RNA was the source of the TCR library. Sequenced material: peripheral blood mononuclear cells (PBMCs), taken when the disease was refractory, from a patient treated with antithyroid drugs. The receptors derive from a female donor with Graves disease.

The chain is built from TRBV25-1 and TRBJ1-1; D gene ambiguous. Trimming cost V 4 bases and J 10 bases, with 10 bases left between them. Germline CDR1 MGHDK, CDR2 SYGVNS. The CDR3 totals 11 residues. This CDR3 is CASSGPSRAFF. The DNA for the CDR3 is TGTGCCAGCAGTGGGCCATCCAGAGCTTTCTTT.

The chain recombines TRBV28 with TRBJ1-1; 9 bases align to TRBD1. The J segment lost 1 base and the V segment lost 8 bases, leaving 8 bases of the junction unmatched. The CDR3 runs to 15 residues. Germline CDR1 reads MDHEN; CDR2 reads SYDVKM. This CDR3 is CASSPTGGANTEAFF. Written as DNA, the CDR3 is TGTGCCAGCTCACCGACAGGGGGAGCGAACACTGAAGCTTTCTTT.

The genes are TRBV7-9 and TRBJ1-1; 9 bases line up with TRBD1. This CDR3 is built from 16 residues. Germline CDR1 reads SEHNR; CDR2 reads FQNEAQ (reference sequence). V dropped 4 bases and J dropped 1; count of bases not matched to a gene: 7. CDR3 sequence: CASSSSPGQGNTEAFF. The CDR3 coding sequence is TGTGCCAGCAGCTCTTCACCGGGACAGGGGAACACTGAAGCTTTCTTT.

This clonotype was seen many times. V usage is TRBV27 and J usage is TRBJ2-2, with 7 positions matching TRBD1. Germline V lookup: CDR1 MNHEY, CDR2 SMNVEV (reference sequence). There are 15 residues in the CDR3. With 5 bases clipped from V and 1 base from J, the junction kept 4 bases outside the gene matches. The CDR3 nucleotides read TGTGCCAGCAGTGGGGGACAGTGGAACACCGGGGAGCTGTTTTTT. This translates into CASSGGQWNTGELFF.

This clonotype was seen a handful of times. CDR3 loop: CASSLAQDREQYF. DNA for the CDR3: TGCGCCAGCAGCTTGGCCCAAGACAGGGAGCAGTACTTC. This chain links TRBV5-1 with TRBJ2-7; D is perhaps TRBD1 (6 bases). CDR1 SGHRS and CDR2 YFSETQ come from the germline V gene. The CDR3 covers 13 residues. V shed 0 bases and J shed 7 bases, with 11 bases lying between them.

The rearrangement links TRBV12-3 or TRBV12-4 to TRBJ1-5; D possibly corresponds to TRBD1 (6 bases). The length of the CDR3 is 15 residues. V was pared by 2 bases and J by 0 bases, with 8 bases between. CDR3 residues: CASSLRDTSNQPQHF. DNA of the CDR3: TGTGCCAGCAGTTTAAGGGACACTAGCAATCAGCCCCAGCATTTT.

This clonotype was counted between two and nine times. The V call is TRBV2, the J call TRBJ1-1; maybe TRBD1 (5 bases). The CDR3 consists of 15 residues. The germline CDR1 and CDR2 sequences are SNHLY and FYNNEI. Trimming removed 0 bases from V and 10 bases from J, with 18 bases in between. The CDR3 sequence: CASSEARRGRDGAFF. CDR3 nucleotides: TGTGCCAGCAGTGAAGCCCGCCGGGGACGGGACGGAGCTTTCTTT.

The chain uses TRBV6-2 or TRBV6-3 and TRBJ1-1, with D possibly matching TRBD1 (6 bases). CDR3 length: 15 amino acids. The ends were cut back, 5 bases at V and 0 bases at J, with 13 bases in the middle. Germline V gene lookup returns CDR1 MNHEY and CDR2 SVGEGT. The CDR3 bases are TGTGCCAGCAGTATAGGACAGAACATGAACACTGAAGCTTTCTTT. Amino acid sequence: CASSIGQNMNTEAFF.

The chain combines TRBV7-9 with TRBJ2-2; 12 positions match TRBD2. Germline V gene data show CDR1 as SEHNR and CDR2 as FQNEAQ (reference sequence). V was clipped by 6 bases and J by 1 base; unmatched bases: 6. The CDR3 contains 17 residues. In DNA form, the CDR3 reads TGTGCCAGCAGATCGACTAGCGGGAGTGGGAACACCGGGGAGCTGTTTTTT. This sequence encodes CASRSTSGSGNTGELFF. Filled out from reference TRBV7-9 and TRBJ2-2, the complete variable domain reads DTGVSQNPRHKITKRGQNVTFRCDPISEHNRLYWYRQTLGQGPEFLTYFQNEAQLEKSRLLSDRFSAERPKGSFSTLEIQRTEQGDSAMYLCASRSTSGSGNTGELFFGEGSRLTVL.

This clonotype was counted a few times. The genes are TRBV29-1 and TRBJ1-4; D perhaps matches TRBD1 (6 bases). Germline values: CDR1 SQVTM, CDR2 ANQGSEA. CDR3 size: 15 residues. V lost 1 base, J lost 0 bases, and 9 bases lay in between. CDR3 in amino acids: CSVEGGAATNEKLFF. Written as DNA, the CDR3 is TGCAGCGTTGAAGGGGGGGCGGCAACTAATGAAAAACTGTTTTTT.

This clonotype was seen more than once but under ten times. V and J are TRBV5-4 and TRBJ1-1, with TRBD1 matching 7 bases. The germline CDR1 and CDR2 sequences are SGHNT and YYREEE (reference sequence). Trimming took 0 bases from V and 7 from J; bases not matched to a gene: 27. The CDR3 covers 21 residues. The CDR3: CASSLAQVPQRQGRARGEAFF. In DNA, the CDR3 is TGTGCCAGCAGCTTGGCCCAAGTTCCCCAGCGACAGGGTCGTGCTCGTGGTGAAGCTTTCTTT.

This clonotype was seen a handful of times. A much larger clone lies one base from this, so it may be a read error. This sequence joins TRBV11-2 and TRBJ1-3; no clear D gene. The CDR3 contains 14 residues. Germline V lookup: CDR1 SGHAT, CDR2 FQNNGV. Trimming took off 7 bases at V and 0 bases at J, with 10 bases between the two ends. CDR3 DNA: TGTGCCAGCAACCGAACAACCTCTGGAAACACCATATATTTT. It translates to CASNRTTSGNTIYF.

The CDR3 coding sequence is TGTGCCACCAGCGGCACAGGGATCGATGAGCAGTTCTTC. Its protein is CATSGTGIDEQFF. This chain joins TRBV15 and TRBJ2-1, with D possibly matching TRBD1 (6 bases). The CDR3 loop spans 13 amino acids. V was trimmed by 5 bases and J by 8 bases, leaving 13 bases between them. Germline V gene sequence: CDR1 LNHNV, CDR2 YYDKDF (reference sequence).

The V gene is TRBV5-4, the J gene TRBJ2-7, with 10 bases that match TRBD2. This CDR3 contains 15 residues. Germline trimming cut 3 bases from V and 3 bases from J; bases unmatched to any gene: 6. Germline V gene lookup returns CDR1 SGHNT and CDR2 YYREEE (reference sequence). The CDR3 DNA sequence: TGTGCCAGCAGCTCTGGGCCTAGCGGGGGCTACGAGCAGTACTTC. Its translation: CASSSGPSGGYEQYF.

The chain's CDR3 is CATSRVSDRNSPLHF. The CDR3 DNA follows: TGTGCCACCAGCAGAGTATCGGACAGAAATTCACCCCTCCACTTT. V gene TRBV15 combines with J gene TRBJ1-6, with D perhaps matching TRBD1 (6 bases). Trimming pared 1 base from V and 7 bases from J, leaving 11 bases between. Germline V lookup: CDR1 LNHNV, CDR2 YYDKDF (reference sequence). The CDR3 consists of 15 residues. Full variable domain (outside the CDR3, taken from reference TRBV15 and TRBJ1-6): DAMVIQNPRYQVTQFGKPVTLSCSQTLNHNVMYWYQQKSSQAPKLLFHYYDKDFNNEADTPDNFQSRRPNTSFCFLDIRSPGLGDTAMYLCATSRVSDRNSPLHFGNGTRLTVT.

This clonotype showed up just a few times. V usage is TRBV28 and J usage is TRBJ1-4; 7 nucleotides agree with TRBD1. J lost 6 bases, V lost 6 bases, and 4 bases had no gene match. The germline V gene encodes CDR1 MDHEN and CDR2 SYDVKM. The CDR3 consists of 13 residues. The CDR3 nucleotides are TGTGCCAGCAGAGGGGGCGAGGATGAAAAACTGTTTTTT. Protein sequence: CASRGGEDEKLFF.

This clonotype showed up many times. The chain is built from TRBV6-1 and TRBJ1-1; the match to TRBD1 covers 8 bases. Losses at the gene ends were 6 bases for V and 4 bases for J; bases not matched to a gene: 4. CDR1 MNHNS and CDR2 SASEGT come from the germline V gene. The CDR3 covers 13 residues. The CDR3 is CASRSDRATEAFF. CDR3 nucleotide sequence: TGTGCCAGCAGATCGGACAGGGCCACTGAAGCTTTCTTT.

The chain links TRBV3-1 to TRBJ2-7; TRBD2 aligns across 8 bases. The CDR3 runs 14 residues. J gave up 6 bases and V 0 bases, and 4 bases lay outside the gene matches. The germline CDR1 and CDR2 sequences are LGHDT and YNNKEL (reference sequence). The CDR3 here is CASSQDQAGGEQYF. The DNA of the CDR3 is TGTGCCAGCAGCCAAGATCAGGCGGGGGGCGAGCAGTACTTC.

This clonotype has ten or more counts. The V gene is TRBV3-1, the J gene TRBJ1-1, with no clear D. CDR1 and CDR2 from the germline V gene are LGHDT and YNNKEL (reference sequence). CDR3 size: 13 residues. V was shortened by 0 bases and J by 5 bases, with 7 bases between the two germline ends. The chain's CDR3 is CASSQDFVTEAFF. Here the CDR3 DNA reads TGTGCCAGCAGCCAAGATTTTGTAACTGAAGCTTTCTTT.

V usage is TRBV12-3 or TRBV12-4 and J usage is TRBJ2-7, with TRBD2 matching 13 bases. V gave up 5 bases and J gave up 5 bases; unmatched junction bases: 3. The CDR3 sequence is 14 residues long. The CDR3 DNA is TGTGCCAGCAGTACCGGACTAGCGGGAGACGAGCAGTACTTC. Residues: CASSTGLAGDEQYF.

This clonotype showed up many times. The gene calls are TRBV6-2 or TRBV6-3 and TRBJ2-7, with D maybe TRBD2 (6 bases). Germline V gene lookup returns CDR1 MNHEY and CDR2 SVGEGT. V lost 2 bases and J lost 5, with 19 bases in between. This CDR3 spans 16 amino acids. CDR3 amino acids: CASSYDVAGPRDEQYF. In DNA, the CDR3 is TGTGCCAGCAGTTACGATGTCGCGGGACCTCGGGACGAGCAGTACTTC.

CDR3: CASAGSLRSNQPQHF. CDR3 in DNA: TGTGCCAGCGCGGGTTCACTCAGAAGCAATCAGCCCCAGCATTTT. J is TRBJ1-5 and V is TRBV6-2 or TRBV6-3; D gene uncertain. The V gene lost 8 bases and the J gene lost 1 base, with 15 bases spanning the gap. The CDR3 has 15 amino acids. The V gene's germline CDR1 is MNHEY and CDR2 SVGEGT.